This T cell receptor beta chain derives from a study of blood T cells in healthy people across ages. This clonotype has just a few counts. Its antigen remains unidentified. Germline V gives CDR1 SGHTA, CDR2 FQGTGA. The CDR3 has 15 residues. Whole-study results and caveats: A conclusive naive versus antigen-experienced comparison was prevented by the unsorted PBMCs. The fall in TCR beta diversity per million T cells was roughly linear with age.

The second PCR ran about 6 to 11 cycles with a sample-barcoded 5' primer and J-beta primers. TCRdb ran MiXCR on the 5' RACE reads and lists one entry per CDR3 protein. Among roughly 1.7 million distinct CDR3 sequences listed, roughly 32% were seen once. The sequence derives from a woman younger than 45 in good health. The chain carries TRBV7-3 and TRBJ2-5; TRBD2 matches 9 bases. The J call is uncertain, as TRBJ2-7 better fits the DNA end. The specimen was blood. The CDR3 region is CASSLAGGPLDEQYF. CDR3 coding DNA: TGTGCCAGCAGCTTAGCGGGGGGGCCGCTGGACGAGCAGTACTTC.